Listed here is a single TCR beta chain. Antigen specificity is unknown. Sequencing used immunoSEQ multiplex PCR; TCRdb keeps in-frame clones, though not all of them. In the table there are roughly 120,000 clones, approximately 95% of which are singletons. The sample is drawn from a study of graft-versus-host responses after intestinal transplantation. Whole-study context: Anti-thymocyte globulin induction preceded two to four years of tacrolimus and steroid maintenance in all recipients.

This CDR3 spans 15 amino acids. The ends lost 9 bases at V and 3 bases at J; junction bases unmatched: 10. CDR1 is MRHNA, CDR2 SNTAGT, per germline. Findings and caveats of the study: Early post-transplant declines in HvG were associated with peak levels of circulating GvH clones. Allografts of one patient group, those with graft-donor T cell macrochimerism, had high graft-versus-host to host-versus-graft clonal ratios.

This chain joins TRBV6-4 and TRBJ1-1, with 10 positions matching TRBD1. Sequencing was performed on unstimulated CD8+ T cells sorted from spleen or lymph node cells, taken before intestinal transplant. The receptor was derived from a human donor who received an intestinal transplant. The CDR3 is CARATTGGLHTEAFF. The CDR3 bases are TGTGCCAGGGCGACGACAGGGGGCCTACACACTGAAGCTTTCTTT.